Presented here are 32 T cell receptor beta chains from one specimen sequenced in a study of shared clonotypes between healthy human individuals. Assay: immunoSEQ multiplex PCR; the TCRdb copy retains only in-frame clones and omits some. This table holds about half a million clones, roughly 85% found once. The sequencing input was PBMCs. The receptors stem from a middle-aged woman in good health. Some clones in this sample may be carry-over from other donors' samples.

CDR3 loop: CASSSPRGGRANEKLFF. DNA of the CDR3: TGTGCCAGCAGTTCCCCCCGGGGGGGACGGGCTAATGAAAAACTGTTTTTT. The genes are TRBV27 and TRBJ1-4; D is perhaps TRBD1 (5 bases). Trimming cost V 4 bases and J 3 bases, with 18 bases left between them. Looked up from germline, CDR1 is MNHEY and CDR2 is SMNVEV (reference sequence). The CDR3 sequence is 17 residues long.

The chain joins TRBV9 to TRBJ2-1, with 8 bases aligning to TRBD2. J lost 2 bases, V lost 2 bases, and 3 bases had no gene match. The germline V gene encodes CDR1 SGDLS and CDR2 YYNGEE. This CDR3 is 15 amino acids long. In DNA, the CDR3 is TGTGCCAGCAGCGTCAGCGGGAGCCCCTACAATGAGCAGTTCTTC. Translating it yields CASSVSGSPYNEQFF.

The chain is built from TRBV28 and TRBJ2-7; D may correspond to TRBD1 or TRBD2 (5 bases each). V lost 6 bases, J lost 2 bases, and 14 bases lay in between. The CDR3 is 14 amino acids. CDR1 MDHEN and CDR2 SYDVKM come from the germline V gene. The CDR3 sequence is CASSPRGRAYEQYF. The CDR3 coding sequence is TGTGCCAGCAGCCCCCGGGGCAGAGCCTACGAGCAGTACTTC.

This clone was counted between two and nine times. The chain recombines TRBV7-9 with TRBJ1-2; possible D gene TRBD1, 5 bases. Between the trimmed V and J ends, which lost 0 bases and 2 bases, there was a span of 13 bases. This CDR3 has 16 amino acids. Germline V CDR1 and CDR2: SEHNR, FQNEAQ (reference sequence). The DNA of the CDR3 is TGTGCCAGCAGCTTAGCGGGGGGGTTCTCCAACTATGGCTACACCTTC. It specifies CASSLAGGFSNYGYTF.

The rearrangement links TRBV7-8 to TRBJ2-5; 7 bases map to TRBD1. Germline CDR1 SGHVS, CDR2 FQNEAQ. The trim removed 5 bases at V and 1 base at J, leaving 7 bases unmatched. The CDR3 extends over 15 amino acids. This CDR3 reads CASSPRDSPQETQYF. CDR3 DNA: TGTGCCAGCAGCCCCCGGGACAGCCCCCAAGAGACCCAGTACTTC.

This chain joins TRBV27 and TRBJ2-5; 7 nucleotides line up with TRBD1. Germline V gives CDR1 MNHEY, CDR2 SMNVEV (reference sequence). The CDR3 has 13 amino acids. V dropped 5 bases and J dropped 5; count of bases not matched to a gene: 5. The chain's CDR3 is CASSLQGEETQYF. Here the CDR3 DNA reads TGTGCCAGCAGTCTCCAGGGGGAGGAGACCCAGTACTTC.

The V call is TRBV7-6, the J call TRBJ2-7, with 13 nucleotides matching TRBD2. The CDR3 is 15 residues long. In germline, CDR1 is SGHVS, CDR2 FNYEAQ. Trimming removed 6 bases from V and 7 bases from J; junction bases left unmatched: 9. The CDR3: CASSSGTSGIGEQYF. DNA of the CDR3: TGTGCCAGCAGTTCTGGGACTAGCGGGATTGGTGAGCAGTACTTC. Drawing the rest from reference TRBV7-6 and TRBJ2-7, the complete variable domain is GAGVSQSPRYKVTKRGQDVALRCDPISGHVSLYWYRQALGQGPEFLTYFNYEAQQDKSGLPNDRFSAERPEGSISTLTIQRTEQRDSAMYRCASSSGTSGIGEQYFGPGTRLTVT.

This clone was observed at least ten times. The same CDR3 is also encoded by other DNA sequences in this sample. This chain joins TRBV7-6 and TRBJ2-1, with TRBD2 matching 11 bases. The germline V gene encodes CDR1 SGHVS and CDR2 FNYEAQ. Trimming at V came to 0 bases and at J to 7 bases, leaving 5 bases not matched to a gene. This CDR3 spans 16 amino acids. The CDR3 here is CASSLATSGSRNEQFF. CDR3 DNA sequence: TGTGCCAGCAGCTTAGCAACTAGCGGGAGTCGTAATGAGCAGTTCTTC.

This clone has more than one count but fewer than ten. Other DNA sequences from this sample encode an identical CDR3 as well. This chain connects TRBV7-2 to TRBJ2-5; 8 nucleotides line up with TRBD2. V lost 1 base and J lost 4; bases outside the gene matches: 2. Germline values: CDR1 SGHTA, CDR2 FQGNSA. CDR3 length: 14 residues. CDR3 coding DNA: TGTGCCAGCAGCTTAGGGGCGGGAGGAGAGACCCAGTACTTC. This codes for CASSLGAGGETQYF.

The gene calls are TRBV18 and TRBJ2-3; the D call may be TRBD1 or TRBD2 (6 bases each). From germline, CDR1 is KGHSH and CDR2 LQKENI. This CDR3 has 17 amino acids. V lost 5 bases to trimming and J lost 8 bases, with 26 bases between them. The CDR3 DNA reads TGTGCCAGCTCATCAACCCCGGTTAGCGGTCCCAGGGGTACGCAGTATTTT. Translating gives CASSSTPVSGPRGTQYF.

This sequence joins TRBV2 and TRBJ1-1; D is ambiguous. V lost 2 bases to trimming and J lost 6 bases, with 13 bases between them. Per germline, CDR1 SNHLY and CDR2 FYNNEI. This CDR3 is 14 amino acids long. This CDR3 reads CASSELSQESEAFF. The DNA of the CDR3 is TGTGCCAGCAGTGAACTTTCCCAGGAGTCTGAAGCTTTCTTT.

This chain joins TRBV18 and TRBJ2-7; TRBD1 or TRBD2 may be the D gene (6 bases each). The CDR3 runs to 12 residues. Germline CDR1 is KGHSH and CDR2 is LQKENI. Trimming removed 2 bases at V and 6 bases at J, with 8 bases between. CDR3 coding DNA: TGTGCCAGCTCACCAGAGGGGGGCGAGCAGTACTTC. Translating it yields CASSPEGGEQYF.

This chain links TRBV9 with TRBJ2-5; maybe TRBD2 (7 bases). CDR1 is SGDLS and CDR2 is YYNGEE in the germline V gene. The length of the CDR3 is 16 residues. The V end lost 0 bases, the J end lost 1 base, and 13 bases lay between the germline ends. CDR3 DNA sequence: TGTGCCAGCAGCGTAGTGGCGGGGGCCGGCCAAGAGACCCAGTACTTC. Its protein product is CASSVVAGAGQETQYF.

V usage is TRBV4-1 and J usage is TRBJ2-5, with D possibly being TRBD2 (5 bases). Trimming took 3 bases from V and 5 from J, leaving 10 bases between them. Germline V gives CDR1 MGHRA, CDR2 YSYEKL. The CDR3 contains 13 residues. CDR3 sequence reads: CASSQWEKETQYF. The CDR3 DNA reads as TGCGCCAGCAGCCAGTGGGAGAAGGAGACCCAGTACTTC.

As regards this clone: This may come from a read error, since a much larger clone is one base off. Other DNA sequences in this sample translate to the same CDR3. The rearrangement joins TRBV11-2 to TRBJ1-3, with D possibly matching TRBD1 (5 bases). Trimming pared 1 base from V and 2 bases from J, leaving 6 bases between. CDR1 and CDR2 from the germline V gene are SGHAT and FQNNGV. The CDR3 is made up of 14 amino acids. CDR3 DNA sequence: TGTGCCAGCAGCTTAGGGGGGGCTGGAAACACCATATATTTT. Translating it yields CASSLGGAGNTIYF.

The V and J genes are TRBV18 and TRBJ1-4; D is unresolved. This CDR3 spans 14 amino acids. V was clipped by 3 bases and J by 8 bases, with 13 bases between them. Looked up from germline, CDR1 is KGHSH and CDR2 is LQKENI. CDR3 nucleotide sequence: TGTGCCAGCTCACCTACCCCGGGGAAGGAAAAACTGTTTTTT. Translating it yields CASSPTPGKEKLFF.

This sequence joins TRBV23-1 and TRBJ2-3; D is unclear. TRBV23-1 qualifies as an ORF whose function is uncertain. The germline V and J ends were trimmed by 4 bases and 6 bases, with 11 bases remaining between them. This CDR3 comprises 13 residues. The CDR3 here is CASSRIGSDTQYF. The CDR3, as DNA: TGCGCCAGCAGTCGGATAGGGTCGGATACGCAGTATTTT.

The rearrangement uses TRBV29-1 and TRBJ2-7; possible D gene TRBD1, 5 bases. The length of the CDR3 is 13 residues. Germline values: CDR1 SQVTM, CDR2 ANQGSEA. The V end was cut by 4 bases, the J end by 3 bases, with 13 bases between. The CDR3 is CSVVGLDNYEQYF. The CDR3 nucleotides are TGCAGCGTTGTTGGTTTGGACAACTACGAGCAGTACTTC.

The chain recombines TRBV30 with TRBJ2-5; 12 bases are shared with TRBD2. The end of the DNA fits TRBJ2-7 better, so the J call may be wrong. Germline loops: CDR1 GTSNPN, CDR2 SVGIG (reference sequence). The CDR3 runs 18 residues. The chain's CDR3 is CAWTRSTIGLAGFYEQYF. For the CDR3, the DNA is TGTGCCTGGACACGGAGTACTATTGGACTAGCGGGATTCTACGAGCAGTACTTC.

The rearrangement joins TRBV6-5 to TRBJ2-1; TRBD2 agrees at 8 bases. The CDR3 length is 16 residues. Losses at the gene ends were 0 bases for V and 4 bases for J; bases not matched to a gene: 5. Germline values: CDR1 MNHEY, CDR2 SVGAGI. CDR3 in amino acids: CASSYSLAEGYNEQFF. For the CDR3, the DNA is TGTGCCAGCAGTTACTCACTAGCGGAGGGGTACAATGAGCAGTTCTTC.

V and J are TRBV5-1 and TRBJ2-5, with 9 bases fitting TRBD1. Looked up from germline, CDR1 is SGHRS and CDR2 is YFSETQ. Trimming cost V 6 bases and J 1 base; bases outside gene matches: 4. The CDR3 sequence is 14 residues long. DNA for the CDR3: TGCGCCAGCATACCGGGACAGGGCCAAGAGACCCAGTACTTC. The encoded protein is CASIPGQGQETQYF.

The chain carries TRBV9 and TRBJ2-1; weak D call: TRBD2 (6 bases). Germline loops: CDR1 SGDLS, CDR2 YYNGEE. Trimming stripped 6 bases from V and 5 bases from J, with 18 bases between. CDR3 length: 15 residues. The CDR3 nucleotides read TGTGCCAGCACGGATGGGGTGGGGGGTCACAATGAGCAGTTCTTC. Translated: CASTDGVGGHNEQFF.

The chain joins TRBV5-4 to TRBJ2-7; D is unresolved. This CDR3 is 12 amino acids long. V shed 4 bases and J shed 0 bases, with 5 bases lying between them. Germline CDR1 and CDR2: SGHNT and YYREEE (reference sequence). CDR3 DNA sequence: TGTGCCAGCAGCGACGGCTCCTACGAGCAGTACTTC. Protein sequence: CASSDGSYEQYF. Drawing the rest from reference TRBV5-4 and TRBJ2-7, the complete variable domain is ETGVTQSPTHLIKTRGQQVTLRCSSQSGHNTVSWYQQALGQGPQFIFQYYREEENGRGNFPPRFSGLQFPNYSSELNVNALELDDSALYLCASSDGSYEQYFGPGTRLTVT.

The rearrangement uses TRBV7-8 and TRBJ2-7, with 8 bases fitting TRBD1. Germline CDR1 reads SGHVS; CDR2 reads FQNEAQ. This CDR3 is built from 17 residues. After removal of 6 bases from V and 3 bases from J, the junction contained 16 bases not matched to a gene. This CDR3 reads CASRTAGGGRTDYEQYF. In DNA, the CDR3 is TGTGCCAGCAGAACCGCAGGGGGCGGACGAACGGACTACGAGCAGTACTTC.

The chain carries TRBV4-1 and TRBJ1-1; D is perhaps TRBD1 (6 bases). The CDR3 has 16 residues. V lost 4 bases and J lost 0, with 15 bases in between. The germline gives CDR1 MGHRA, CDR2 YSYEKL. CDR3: CASSPGIDRLNTEAFF. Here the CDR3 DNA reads TGCGCCAGCAGCCCCGGTATCGACAGGCTGAACACTGAAGCTTTCTTT.

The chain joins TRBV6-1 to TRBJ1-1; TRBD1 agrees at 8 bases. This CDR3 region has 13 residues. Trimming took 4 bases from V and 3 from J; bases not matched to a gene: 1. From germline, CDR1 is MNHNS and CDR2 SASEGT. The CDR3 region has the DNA TGTGCCAGCAGTGCGGACAGGGACACTGAAGCTTTCTTT. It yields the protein CASSADRDTEAFF.

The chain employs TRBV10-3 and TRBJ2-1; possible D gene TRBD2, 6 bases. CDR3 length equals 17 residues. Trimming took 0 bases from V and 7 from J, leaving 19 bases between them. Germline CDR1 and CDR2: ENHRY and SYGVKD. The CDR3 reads CAISESEGNPRSNEQFF. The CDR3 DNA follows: TGTGCCATCAGTGAGTCGGAGGGGAACCCACGGTCGAATGAGCAGTTCTTC.

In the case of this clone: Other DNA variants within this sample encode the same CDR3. The CDR3 DNA reads TGTGCCAGCAGTGCTGGCAGGGGGTCCTACGAGCAGTACTTC. Translated: CASSAGRGSYEQYF. This chain joins TRBV2 and TRBJ2-7; 7 positions match TRBD1. Per germline, CDR1 SNHLY and CDR2 FYNNEI. Trimming cost V 4 bases and J 1 base; bases outside gene matches: 4. The CDR3 has 14 amino acids.

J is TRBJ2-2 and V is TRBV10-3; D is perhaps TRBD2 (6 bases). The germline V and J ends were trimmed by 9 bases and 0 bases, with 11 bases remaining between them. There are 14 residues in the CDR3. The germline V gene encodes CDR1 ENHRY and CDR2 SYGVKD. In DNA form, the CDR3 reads TGTGCCATGTTAAGCGGGTCGAACACCGGGGAGCTGTTTTTT. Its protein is CAMLSGSNTGELFF.

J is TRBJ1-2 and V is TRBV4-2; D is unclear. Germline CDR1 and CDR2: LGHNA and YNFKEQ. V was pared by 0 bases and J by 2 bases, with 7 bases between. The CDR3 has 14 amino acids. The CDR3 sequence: CASSQDLGNYGYTF. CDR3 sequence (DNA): TGTGCCAGCAGCCAAGATCTCGGGAACTATGGCTACACCTTC.

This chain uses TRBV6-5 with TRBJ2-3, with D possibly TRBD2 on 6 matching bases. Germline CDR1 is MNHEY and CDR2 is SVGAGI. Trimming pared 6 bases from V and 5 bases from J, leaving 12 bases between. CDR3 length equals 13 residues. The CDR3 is CASRGPGRDTQYF. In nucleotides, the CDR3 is TGTGCCAGCAGGGGACCCGGGAGAGATACGCAGTATTTT.

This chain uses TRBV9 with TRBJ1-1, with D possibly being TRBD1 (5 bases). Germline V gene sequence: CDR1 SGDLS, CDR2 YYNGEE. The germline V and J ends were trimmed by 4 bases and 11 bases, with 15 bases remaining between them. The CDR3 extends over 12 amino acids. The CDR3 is CASSPPQGNAFF. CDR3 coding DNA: TGTGCCAGCAGCCCTCCCCAGGGTAATGCTTTCTTT. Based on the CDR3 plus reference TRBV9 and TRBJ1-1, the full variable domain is DSGVTQTPKHLITATGQRVTLRCSPRSGDLSVYWYQQSLDQGLQFLIQYYNGEERAKGNILERFSAQQFPDLHSELNLSSLELGDSALYFCASSPPQGNAFFGQGTRLTVV.